This TCR beta chain appears in the sequencing data of a study of T cells in Graves' hyperthyroidism and ophthalmopathy. There are many counts of this clonotype. Exclusion followed for patients with uncontrolled infection, other autoimmune disease, pregnancy or lactation. The authors took PBMCs from roughly 9.7 ml fresh peripheral blood. Regions amplified from RNA transcripts were the TCR beta CDR3 regions. With the HTBI primer set, the TCR CDR3 went through a first round of RT-PCR. One entry per CDR3 protein results from TCRdb running MiXCR on the multiplex PCR reads. The sample carries about 380,000 distinct CDR3 sequences, about a fifth recorded once. The CDR3 consists of 15 residues. The V and J ends lost 3 bases and 5 bases, in that order; junction bases with no gene match: 5. CDR1 is KGHDR, CDR2 SFDVKD, per germline.

This chain uses TRBV24-1 with TRBJ2-7, with TRBD1 matching 11 bases. The sample comprised blood. The TCR was taken from a man aged 18 to 30 with Graves' ophthalmopathy. CDR3: CATSDPGQGGNEQYF. The CDR3 bases are TGTGCCACCAGTGATCCGGGACAGGGGGGCAACGAGCAGTACTTC.